This is a list of T cell receptor beta chains from one sample in a study of early T cells in non-severe SARS-CoV-2 infection. In TCRdb, the 5' RACE reads were re-called with MiXCR into one record per CDR3 protein. Here the sample spans roughly 64,000 distinct CDR3 sequences, 10% to 15% being singletons. Specimen: whole blood. Source of these receptors: an adult who was a healthcare worker with PCR-confirmed SARS-CoV-2 infection or an uninfected control (not recorded which). Each CDR3 is given with its conserved first and last residue. A D gene is named only where the DNA matches it firmly.

>.|TRBV4-2|TRBJ2-2
CASSQAGGSNTGELFF
>.|TRBV5-1|TRBJ2-3
CASSPEGFGVDTQYF
>.|TRBV7-9|TRBJ2-7
CASSPFGGGFYEQYF
>.|TRBV13|TRBJ2-4
CASRGQSGKNIQYF
>.|TRBV12-3/TRBV12-4|TRBJ1-1
CASFSSGRTEAFF
>TRBD1|TRBV28|TRBJ2-5
CASSLTGTGGETQYF
>.|TRBV18|TRBJ1-1
CASSLLEDTEAFF
>.|TRBV7-9|TRBJ2-2
CASSFSGAGELFF
>TRBD2|TRBV30|TRBJ2-1
CAWNPGGGTYNEQFF
>.|TRBV4-2|TRBJ2-7
CASSFEVRNYEQYF
>.|TRBV2|TRBJ2-3
CASIPERVSFTDTQYF
>TRBD1|TRBV7-6|TRBJ2-5
CASSSRGQGGQETQYF
>TRBD1|TRBV12-3/TRBV12-4|TRBJ1-2
CASSWTGNLNYGYTF
>.|TRBV11-2|TRBJ1-1
CASSVEGVREAFF
>.|TRBV5-6|TRBJ2-7
CASSPGANYEQYF
>.|TRBV9|TRBJ2-1
CASSPTQGYNEQFF